This T cell receptor beta chain was observed in a study of beta chain features in type 1 diabetes (dated by TCRdb to 2016 to 2019). Describing the broader study: Mean age, gender distribution, total cell number and subset yield were not different between patients and healthy donors. Across all samples, approximately 98,000,000 sorted cells were examined, and cell number per subset correlated strongly with RNA yield. The study compared TCRB repertoires of sorted circulating CD4+ T cell subsets between recently diagnosed type 1 diabetes patients and matched healthy donors. Regulatory and stem cell-like memory subsets were isolated from only 8 patients and about eight healthy donors, whereas naive and central memory subsets came from all 30 or so donors.

A single peripheral blood draw of about 116 mL on average was collected from each donor into heparinised tubes. Naive, central memory, regulatory and stem cell-like memory CD4+ T cells were sorted on a BD FACSAria II using a panel including CD45RO, CCR7, CD25, CD127, CD95 and CD27. Purity was above 95% for every sorted population. PBMCs were isolated right away by Lymphoprep density gradient centrifugation and were stained directly, without culture. So that batch effects would be minimized, each experiment stained and sorted samples in pairs, pairing one healthy donor with one patient. What the authors observed across the whole study: At VDJ recombination sites, patients with type 1 diabetes made fewer insertions and deleted more nucleotides, a pattern implying thymic rearrangement abnormalities. PCR may preferentially amplify shorter templates, but because patient and control samples were amplified and corrected together, any resulting skew would affect both groups equally. Because cDNA was sequenced instead of genomic DNA, activated cells with high expression could be over-represented, although the groups did not differ in activation or CD3 levels. Naive, central memory and regulatory TCRB repertoires appeared more similar among patients than among healthy donors. Type 1 diabetes patients showed a moderate but significant shortening of TCRB CDR3 length in all four CD4+ subsets. Only small numbers of individuals were included in the HLA sub-analyses, which left unresolved whether HLA type had any influence on TCRB rearrangement.

Details on this clone: Its antigen remains unidentified. No much larger clone exists at a distance of one base, and base qualities are not known.

All of the isolated RNA was reverse transcribed with the High Capacity cDNA Reverse Transcription Kit, so expressed TCRB transcripts were sequenced. Deep immunoSEQ sequencing was applied to naive, central memory and regulatory T cell samples, giving an average of roughly 3.3 million total reads per sample. Sorted cells were lysed in RLT buffer and RNA was extracted with DNase-treated RNeasy Micro or Mini kits, depending on cell number. To prevent cross-contamination, each cell subset was processed individually, whereas patient and healthy donor samples were processed jointly. The immunoSEQ multiplex PCR was used to amplify TCRB sequences from cDNA, generating 87-bp fragments that spanned the CDR3 region. Amplicons were sequenced on the Illumina HiSeq platform. As for the authors' bioinformatics: Synthetic template baselines were used to correct PCR bias computationally, reads within Hamming distance 2 were collapsed together, and singletons that could not be merged were discarded. Reads were aligned to IMGT to assign V, D and J genes, CDR3 length, and insertions or deletions at six rearrangement sites. Within each subset, clonotype counts were normalized to sorted cell number, after which true diversity and Gini coefficients were computed with the tcR R package. Repertoire sharing was quantified using the overlap coefficient calculated on TCRB nucleotide sequences. Out-of-frame TCRB sequences from naive cells were analyzed to stand in for the pre-selection repertoire. TCRdb mirrors the immuneACCESS table, restricted to in-frame sequences. Some clones are absent from its copies; in checked studies, under half trace to an unresolved V gene, and the reason for the others is unknown. V, J and clone size were drawn from that table, and D and trimming were deduced from the DNA. This sample holds some 410,000 clones; approximately 15% were observed only once. In total, the top ten clones hold about 0.034% of the sample.

The specimen was naive CD4+ T cells from blood. In light of the paper, this sample's cell subset or site label describes: true naive CD4+ T cells. This receptor was obtained from a man aged 25 to 45 in good health.

For the CDR3, the sequence is CAISEGPGRNTEAFF. The sequence in DNA is TGTGCCATCAGTGAAGGCCCAGGGAGGAACACTGAAGCTTTCTTT. The sequence is built from TRBV10-3 and TRBJ1-1, with a tentative D gene TRBD1 over 5 matching bases. The cysteine opens and the phenylalanine closes a CDR3 of 15 amino acids. Here the CDR3 DNA is all that survives: 45 bases in frame from base 1. Deletion took 3 bases off V and 1 base off J, with a span of 12 bases between the germline ends. Looking up the germline V gene yields CDR1 ENHRY and CDR2 SYGVKD.